The 26 T cell receptor beta chains presented below share a single source sample, sequenced in a study of beta chain features in type 1 diabetes. The whole isolated RNA underwent reverse transcription, so sequencing captured expressed TCRB transcripts. The protocol was immunoSEQ multiplex PCR, while the TCRdb copy is restricted to in-frame clones and leaves out a portion. The profile shows 810,000 or so clones, around a sixth of them singletons. Sequenced material: naive CD4+ T cells from blood. These receptors all come from a woman younger than 35 in good health.

This clone was observed a handful of times. This rearrangement joins TRBV7-9 to TRBJ2-1; D tentatively reads TRBD1 or TRBD2 (5 bases each). The V and J ends lost 1 base and 8 bases respectively, with 12 bases between them. The V gene's germline CDR1 is SEHNR and CDR2 FQNEAQ (reference sequence). The CDR3 runs 14 residues. The CDR3 loop is CASSLGGSVYEQFF. CDR3 nucleotides: TGTGCCAGCAGCTTAGGGGGGAGTGTCTATGAGCAGTTCTTC.

Only a few counts were recorded for this clone. The chain uses TRBV18 and TRBJ1-3, with D hard to call. CDR3 size: 13 residues. Germline loops: CDR1 KGHSH, CDR2 LQKENI. The V gene lost 3 bases and the J gene lost 0 bases, with 3 bases spanning the gap. CDR3 sequence: CASSPVSGNTIYF. In nucleotides, the CDR3 is TGTGCCAGCTCACCGGTCTCTGGAAACACCATATATTTT.

This clone was recorded a few times. The gene calls are TRBV14 and TRBJ2-5; D unclear. Looked up from germline, CDR1 is SGHDN and CDR2 is FVKESK. The CDR3 covers 13 residues. The germline V and J ends were trimmed by 4 bases and 3 bases, with 9 bases remaining between them. DNA for the CDR3: TGTGCCAGCAGCCGCCAGACAAAAGAGACCCAGTACTTC. Residues: CASSRQTKETQYF.

This clone was found a few times. The chain recombines TRBV5-1 with TRBJ2-1, with no clear D. The V gene lost 0 bases and the J gene lost 7 bases, with 11 bases spanning the gap. CDR1 and CDR2 from the germline V gene are SGHRS and YFSETQ. CDR3 length: 14 residues. The CDR3 DNA reads as TGCGCCAGCAGCTTGGCTCCGGGTAGGAATGAGCAGTTCTTC. Translated, it gives CASSLAPGRNEQFF. Combining the CDR3 with reference TRBV5-1 and TRBJ2-1 gives the whole variable domain KAGVTQTPRYLIKTRGQQVTLSCSPISGHRSVSWYQQTPGQGLQFLFEYFSETQRNKGNFPGRFSGRQFSNSRSEMNVSTLELGDSALYLCASSLAPGRNEQFFGPGTRLTVL.

V gene TRBV6-1 combines with J gene TRBJ2-3; D is ambiguous. Trimming pared 6 bases from V and 2 bases from J, leaving 6 bases between. This CDR3 contains 12 residues. The germline V gene encodes CDR1 MNHNS and CDR2 SASEGT. CDR3 DNA: TGTGCCAGCAGAAAGGACACAGATACGCAGTATTTT. It specifies CASRKDTDTQYF.

This clone was picked up a small number of times. The chain is built from TRBV7-2 and TRBJ2-2; D perhaps matches TRBD2 (6 bases). The V gene's germline CDR1 is SGHTA and CDR2 FQGNSA. The CDR3 consists of 13 residues. Trimming cost V 8 bases and J 7 bases, with 14 bases left between them. The CDR3 loop reads CASEAGWVGELFF. Here the CDR3 DNA reads TGTGCCAGCGAGGCGGGGTGGGTCGGGGAGCTGTTTTTT.

This clone was seen a handful of times. The chain combines TRBV29-1 with TRBJ2-3, with D perhaps assigned TRBD1 or TRBD2 (5 bases each). Between the trimmed V and J ends, which lost 6 bases and 2 bases, there was a span of 12 bases. This CDR3 region has 13 residues. CDR1 SQVTM and CDR2 ANQGSEA come from the germline V gene. The CDR3 coding sequence is TGCAGCGTGGGGACGCTCGTCACAGATACGCAGTATTTT. Protein product: CSVGTLVTDTQYF.

A word on this clone: Additional DNA sequences in this sample encode the identical CDR3. This sequence joins TRBV28 and TRBJ1-5, with a possible D match to TRBD1 (5 bases). Germline V gene data show CDR1 as MDHEN and CDR2 as SYDVKM. This CDR3 has 14 residues. V lost 4 bases, J lost 1 base, and 8 bases lay in between. The CDR3: CASSSGGSNQPQHF. The DNA for the CDR3 is TGTGCCAGCAGTTCGGGGGGGAGCAATCAGCCCCAGCATTTT.

CDR3 amino acids: CASSQDERQGAAKYF. The CDR3 bases are TGCGCCAGCAGCCAAGACGAACGACAGGGCGCGGCCAAGTACTTC. V and J are TRBV4-3 and TRBJ2-4, with 7 bases fitting TRBD1. Germline loops: CDR1 LGHNA, CDR2 YSLEER. The CDR3 has 15 amino acids. Losses at the gene ends were 0 bases for V and 14 bases for J; bases not matched to a gene: 13.

Remarks on this clone: Other DNA sequences in the same sample also yield this CDR3. The chain links TRBV7-2 to TRBJ2-2; D remains ambiguous. V was pared by 4 bases and J by 0 bases, with 6 bases between. This CDR3 comprises 14 residues. Germline-derived CDR1 and CDR2 are SGHTA and FQGNSA. The DNA for the CDR3 is TGTGCCAGCAGCTCCTCCGCGAACACCGGGGAGCTGTTTTTT. Translation: CASSSSANTGELFF. The whole variable domain, filled in from reference TRBV7-2 and TRBJ2-2, reads GAGVSQSPSNKVTEKGKDVELRCDPISGHTALYWYRQSLGQGLEFLIYFQGNSAPDKSGLPSDRFSAERTGGSVSTLTIQRTQQEDSAVYLCASSSSANTGELFFGEGSRLTVL.

V usage is TRBV7-2 and J usage is TRBJ2-3; TRBD2 agrees at 7 bases. V lost 2 bases and J lost 7; bases outside the gene matches: 12. Germline V gene data show CDR1 as SGHTA and CDR2 as FQGNSA. This CDR3 comprises 16 residues. The CDR3 sequence is CASSLYSSGTPHTQYF. CDR3 coding DNA: TGTGCCAGCAGCTTATATTCTAGCGGCACCCCACATACGCAGTATTTT.

The chain has TRBV4-2 and TRBJ1-5; weak D call: TRBD1 (5 bases). The V end lost 5 bases, the J end lost 8 bases, and 19 bases lay between the germline ends. The CDR3 spans 15 residues. Germline lookup yields CDR1 LGHNA and CDR2 YNFKEQ. The DNA for the CDR3 is TGTGCCAGCAGCAAAGGAAACCAGGGAGTTGAGCCCCAGCATTTT. It yields the protein CASSKGNQGVEPQHF.

This clone was counted only a few times. V usage is TRBV5-1 and J usage is TRBJ2-7; D is unclear. Trimming stripped 6 bases from V and 1 base from J, with 17 bases between. The CDR3 loop spans 15 amino acids. Germline CDR1 reads SGHRS; CDR2 reads YFSETQ. CDR3: CASTLSSVRSYEQYF. CDR3 in DNA: TGCGCCAGCACCTTAAGCTCCGTGAGATCCTACGAGCAGTACTTC.

CDR3 amino acids: CASKRQGATGELFF. Written as DNA, the CDR3 is TGTGCCAGCAAGAGACAGGGGGCGACCGGGGAGCTGTTTTTT. The chain couples TRBV28 to TRBJ2-2; 10 bases are a match to TRBD1. Germline assignment: CDR1 MDHEN and CDR2 SYDVKM. The J segment lost 5 bases and the V segment lost 7 bases, leaving 4 bases of the junction unmatched. This CDR3 is 14 amino acids long.

CDR3 DNA: TGCGCCAGCAGCCCGGGACAGGGTGGAAACACCATATATTTT. Encoded protein: CASSPGQGGNTIYF. This chain links TRBV5-1 with TRBJ1-3; 9 bases are shared with TRBD1. The CDR3 is 14 residues long. Germline values: CDR1 SGHRS, CDR2 YFSETQ. J gave up 3 bases and V 4 bases, and 2 bases lay outside the gene matches. The whole variable domain, remainder taken from reference TRBV5-1 and TRBJ1-3, is KAGVTQTPRYLIKTRGQQVTLSCSPISGHRSVSWYQQTPGQGLQFLFEYFSETQRNKGNFPGRFSGRQFSNSRSEMNVSTLELGDSALYLCASSPGQGGNTIYFGEGSWLTVV.

The chain employs TRBV10-3 and TRBJ1-1; no reliable D call. CDR3 length: 16 amino acids. CDR1 ENHRY and CDR2 SYGVKD come from the germline V gene. Trimming shortened V by 4 bases and J by 1 base, and 16 bases separated the two germline ends. CDR3 in amino acids: CAISADLRGGNTEAFF. The CDR3 nucleotides read TGTGCCATCAGTGCAGATCTCCGGGGAGGGAACACTGAAGCTTTCTTT.

Only a few counts were recorded for this clone. Within the sample, other DNA sequences also encode this same CDR3. The chain recombines TRBV25-1 with TRBJ2-5, with D unclear. The CDR3 length is 11 residues. V lost 4 bases and J lost 2, with 2 bases in between. Germline CDR1 MGHDK, CDR2 SYGVNS. The CDR3 nucleotides are TGTGCCAGCAGTGGACAAGAGACCCAGTACTTC. Residues: CASSGQETQYF.

This clone was counted only a few times. The chain couples TRBV4-2 to TRBJ2-1, with D perhaps TRBD2 (6 bases). V lost 4 bases to trimming and J lost 0 bases, with 13 bases between them. The germline CDR1 and CDR2 sequences are LGHNA and YNFKEQ. This CDR3 comprises 16 residues. The CDR3 region has the DNA TGTGCCAGCAGCCTTAGGACTACGGGCTCCTACAATGAGCAGTTCTTC. As protein: CASSLRTTGSYNEQFF.

This clone was counted between two and nine times. The chain has TRBV7-3 and TRBJ2-2; 10 bases line up with TRBD2. This CDR3 is 15 amino acids long. V shed 4 bases, J shed 4 bases, and the junction held 3 bases outside the gene matches. Germline lookup yields CDR1 SGHTA and CDR2 FQGTGA. This CDR3 is CASSSLAGVTGELFF. The CDR3 DNA follows: TGTGCCAGCAGCTCCCTAGCGGGAGTCACCGGGGAGCTGTTTTTT.

In this sample, this clone turned up a few times. This rearrangement joins TRBV27 to TRBJ2-7; 8 bases map to TRBD2. With 5 bases clipped from V and 0 bases from J, the junction kept 9 bases outside the gene matches. The germline V gene encodes CDR1 MNHEY and CDR2 SMNVEV (reference sequence). This CDR3 comprises 16 residues. The CDR3 bases are TGTGCCAGCAGTAGGAGGGCGGGAGGACCCTCCTACGAGCAGTACTTC. Protein sequence: CASSRRAGGPSYEQYF.

Comment on this clone: Other DNA sequences in this specimen translate into the identical CDR3. This rearrangement joins TRBV19 to TRBJ2-7, with 11 bases lining up with TRBD2. The ends lost 5 bases at V and 4 bases at J; junction bases unmatched: 4. CDR1 is LNHDA, CDR2 SQIVND, per germline (reference sequence). The CDR3 runs to 14 residues. The CDR3 sequence: CASSRTSGSYEQYF. CDR3 nucleotide sequence: TGTGCCAGTAGTCGTACTAGCGGGAGTTACGAGCAGTACTTC.

This clone came up a few times. The gene calls are TRBV7-9 and TRBJ1-2; 8 nucleotides agree with TRBD1. The CDR3 has 14 residues. Germline V gene sequence: CDR1 SEHNR, CDR2 FQNEAQ (reference sequence). J lost 8 bases, V lost 2 bases, and 7 bases had no gene match. CDR3 DNA sequence: TGTGCCAGCAGCTTAAAGGGACAGGCGAGGGGCTACACCTTC. It translates to CASSLKGQARGYTF.

This clone was picked up a small number of times. The chain links TRBV28 to TRBJ2-2; D remains unclear. Germline V gene lookup returns CDR1 MDHEN and CDR2 SYDVKM. CDR3 length: 14 amino acids. The germline V and J ends were trimmed by 2 bases and 11 bases, with 15 bases remaining between them. CDR3 in DNA: TGTGCCAGCAGTTTAATTCCGGCCTCCCGAGAGCTGTTTTTT. The encoded protein is CASSLIPASRELFF.

This clone was seen a few times. The chain combines TRBV6-5 with TRBJ1-1, with TRBD1 as a possible D gene (6 bases). Germline CDR1 reads MNHEY; CDR2 reads SVGAGI. With 0 bases removed from V and 3 bases from J, the gap between germline ends came to 8 bases. The CDR3 covers 14 residues. CDR3: CASSYSQGYTEAFF. The CDR3, as DNA: TGTGCCAGCAGTTACTCACAGGGCTACACTGAAGCTTTCTTT.

This chain uses TRBV4-3 with TRBJ2-1, with D uncertain. The CDR3 sequence is 14 residues long. V was cut by 0 bases and J by 4 bases, with 7 bases left in between. Germline V gives CDR1 LGHNA, CDR2 YSLEER. The CDR3 spells CASSQDTSYNEQFF. CDR3 nucleotide sequence: TGCGCCAGCAGCCAAGACACCAGTTACAATGAGCAGTTCTTC.

V and J are TRBV5-4 and TRBJ2-1; the D gene is possibly TRBD2 (5 bases). Germline V gene lookup returns CDR1 SGHNT and CDR2 YYREEE (reference sequence). The CDR3 is 15 amino acids. V was pared by 2 bases and J by 7 bases, with 16 bases between. CDR3 in amino acids: CASSFGVYTTNEQFF. The CDR3, as DNA: TGTGCCAGCAGCTTCGGGGTTTACACTACAAATGAGCAGTTCTTC.